These T cell receptor beta chains were read from a single sample in a study of T cells in localized non-small cell lung cancer. The protocol was immunoSEQ multiplex PCR, while the TCRdb copy is restricted to in-frame clones and leaves out a portion. Found here are about 1,500 clones, just over 20% of them singletons; the top ten hold 20% to 30%. This sample comprised normal lung tissue next to the tumor, obtained before any cancer treatment. Source of these receptors: a man between 40 and 75 years old with stage III lung adenocarcinoma. Each CDR3 is given with its conserved first and last residue. A D gene is named only where the DNA matches it firmly. Clone size appears in some rows only: once, few, many, or a class for an expanded clone.

V	D	size	J	CDR3	DNA
TRBV9	.	few	TRBJ2-2	CASSVAGVGAGELFF	TGTGCCAGCAGCGTAGCGGGTGTGGGCGCCGGGGAGCTGTTTTTT
TRBV11-3	.	.	TRBJ1-1	CASSGGGRINTEAFF	TGTGCCAGCAGCGGGGGGGGACGGATCAACACTGAAGCTTTCTTT
TRBV30	.	.	TRBJ1-6	CASRLTSGGVYYNSPLHF	TGTGCCTCTAGGCTCACATCCGGGGGGGTTTACTATAATTCACCCCTCCACTTT
TRBV9	TRBD1	few	TRBJ1-4	CASRSQGSNEKLFF	TGTGCCAGCAGGTCACAGGGGAGTAATGAAAAACTGTTTTTT
TRBV15	TRBD1	.	TRBJ1-4	CATSRTGSNEKLFF	TGTGCCACCAGCCGGACAGGGTCCAATGAAAAACTGTTTTTT
TRBV6-8	TRBD1	hyperexpanded	TRBJ2-7	CASSYSRTQGACEQYF	TGTGCCAGCAGTTACTCCAGAACCCAGGGGGCCTGCGAGCAGTACTTC
TRBV4-2	.	few	TRBJ1-1	CASSPEQGWGTTEAFF	TGTGCCAGCAGCCCAGAACAGGGATGGGGGACCACTGAAGCTTTCTTT
TRBV11-3	TRBD2	few	TRBJ2-1	CASSGPMGRGSSYNEQFF	TGTGCCAGCAGCGGCCCCATGGGGCGGGGGAGCTCCTACAATGAGCAGTTCTTC
TRBV11-3	TRBD1	few	TRBJ2-1	CASSGQVTAYNEQFF	TGTGCCAGCAGTGGACAGGTAACGGCCTACAATGAGCAGTTCTTC
TRBV11-3	TRBD2	.	TRBJ2-5	CASSLGAGGLGETQYF	TGTGCTAGCAGCTTAGGAGCGGGGGGGCTCGGAGAGACCCAGTACTTC
TRBV14	.	few	TRBJ1-4	CASSLRRNEKLFF	TGTGCCAGCAGCCTCAGGAGAAATGAAAAACTGTTTTTT